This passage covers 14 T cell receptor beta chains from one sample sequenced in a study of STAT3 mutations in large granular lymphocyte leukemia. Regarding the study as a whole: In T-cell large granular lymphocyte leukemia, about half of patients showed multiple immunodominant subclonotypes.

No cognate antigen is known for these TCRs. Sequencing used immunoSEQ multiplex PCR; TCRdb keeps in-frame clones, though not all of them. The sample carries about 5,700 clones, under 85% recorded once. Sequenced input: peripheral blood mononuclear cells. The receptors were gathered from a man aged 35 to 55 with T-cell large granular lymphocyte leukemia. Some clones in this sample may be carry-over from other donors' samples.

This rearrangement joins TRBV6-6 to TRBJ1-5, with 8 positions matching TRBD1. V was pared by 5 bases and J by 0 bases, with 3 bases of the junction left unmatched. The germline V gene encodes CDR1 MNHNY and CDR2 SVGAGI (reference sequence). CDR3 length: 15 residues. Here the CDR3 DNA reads TGTGCCAGCAGTCAGGACAGGGCTAGCAATCAGCCCCAGCATTTT. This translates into CASSQDRASNQPQHF.

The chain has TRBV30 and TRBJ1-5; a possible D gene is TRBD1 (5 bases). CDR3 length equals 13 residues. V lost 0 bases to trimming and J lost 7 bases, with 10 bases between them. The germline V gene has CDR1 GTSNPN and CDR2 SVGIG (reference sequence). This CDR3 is CAWSVRADQPQHF. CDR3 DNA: TGTGCCTGGAGTGTCAGGGCGGACCAGCCCCAGCATTTT.

This chain's CDR3 is CASSSGGSRVWEKLFF. CDR3 DNA sequence: TGTGCCAGCAGCTCGGGGGGTTCTAGAGTTTGGGAAAAACTGTTTTTT. The chain uses TRBV5-5 and TRBJ1-4, with D perhaps matching TRBD1 (5 bases). Germline lookup yields CDR1 SGHKS and CDR2 YYEKEE (reference sequence). Between the trimmed V and J ends, which lost 3 bases and 8 bases, there was a span of 20 bases. This CDR3 is 16 amino acids long.

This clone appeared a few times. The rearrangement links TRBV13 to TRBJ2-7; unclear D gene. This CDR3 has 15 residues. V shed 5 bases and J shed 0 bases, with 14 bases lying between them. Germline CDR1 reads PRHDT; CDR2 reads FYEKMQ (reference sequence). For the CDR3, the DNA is TGTGCCAGCAGCCCCCTGGGCCGAGACTCCTACGAGCAGTACTTC. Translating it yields CASSPLGRDSYEQYF.

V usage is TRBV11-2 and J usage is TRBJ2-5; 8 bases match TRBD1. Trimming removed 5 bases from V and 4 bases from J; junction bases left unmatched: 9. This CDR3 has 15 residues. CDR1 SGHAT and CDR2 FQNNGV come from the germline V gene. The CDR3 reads CASSQTGVEGETQYF. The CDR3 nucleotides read TGTGCCAGCAGCCAGACAGGGGTAGAGGGAGAGACCCAGTACTTC.

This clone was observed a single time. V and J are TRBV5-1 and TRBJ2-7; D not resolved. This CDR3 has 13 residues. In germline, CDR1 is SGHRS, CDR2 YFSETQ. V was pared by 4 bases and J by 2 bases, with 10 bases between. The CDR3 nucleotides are TGCGCCAGCAGCCTGAGTCCCGCCTACGAGCAGTACTTC. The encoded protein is CASSLSPAYEQYF.

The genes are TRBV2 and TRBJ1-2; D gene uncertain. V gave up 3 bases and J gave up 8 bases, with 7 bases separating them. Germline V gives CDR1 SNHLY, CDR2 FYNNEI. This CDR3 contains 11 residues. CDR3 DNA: TGTGCCAGCAGTGAGCCTGGAGGCTACACCTTC. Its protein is CASSEPGGYTF.

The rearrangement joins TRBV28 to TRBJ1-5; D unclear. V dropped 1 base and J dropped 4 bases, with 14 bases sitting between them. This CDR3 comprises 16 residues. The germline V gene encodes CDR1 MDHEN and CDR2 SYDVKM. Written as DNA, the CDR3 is TGTGCCAGCAGTTTATCCTCGGCCCCATGGAATCAGCCCCAGCATTTT. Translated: CASSLSSAPWNQPQHF.

CDR3 loop: CATSRDRGALGQETQYF. In DNA form, the CDR3 reads TGTGCCACCAGCAGAGATAGGGGAGCGTTGGGACAAGAGACCCAGTACTTC. This chain connects TRBV15 to TRBJ2-5, with D possibly being TRBD1 or TRBD2 (5 bases each). Germline V CDR1 and CDR2: LNHNV, YYDKDF (reference sequence). V was shortened by 0 bases and J by 2 bases, with 16 bases between the two germline ends. The CDR3 extends over 17 amino acids.

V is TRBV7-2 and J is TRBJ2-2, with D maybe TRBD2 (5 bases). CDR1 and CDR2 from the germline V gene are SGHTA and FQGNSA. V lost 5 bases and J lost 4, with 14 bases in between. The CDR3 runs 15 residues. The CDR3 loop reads CASSPRAEGTGELFF. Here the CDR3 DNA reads TGTGCCAGCAGCCCCCGAGCAGAGGGCACCGGGGAGCTGTTTTTT.

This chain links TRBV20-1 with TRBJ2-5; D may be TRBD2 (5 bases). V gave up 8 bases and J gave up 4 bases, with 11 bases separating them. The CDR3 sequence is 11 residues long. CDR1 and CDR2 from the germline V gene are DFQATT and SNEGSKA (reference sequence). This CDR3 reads CSLALGETQYF. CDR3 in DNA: TGCAGTCTAGCACTTGGAGAGACCCAGTACTTC.

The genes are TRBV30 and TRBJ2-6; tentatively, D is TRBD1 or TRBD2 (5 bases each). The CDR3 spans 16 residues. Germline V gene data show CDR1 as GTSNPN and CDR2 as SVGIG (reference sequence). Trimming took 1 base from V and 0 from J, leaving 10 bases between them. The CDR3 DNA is TGTGCCTGGAGTGAGGCAGGGAGCTCTGGGGCCAACGTCCTGACTTTC. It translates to CAWSEAGSSGANVLTF.

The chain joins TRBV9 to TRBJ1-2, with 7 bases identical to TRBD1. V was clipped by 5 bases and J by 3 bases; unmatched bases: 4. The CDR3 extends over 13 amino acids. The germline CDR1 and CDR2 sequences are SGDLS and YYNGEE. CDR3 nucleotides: TGTGCCAGCAGAGGGGACAGCCACTATGGCTACACCTTC. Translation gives CASRGDSHYGYTF.

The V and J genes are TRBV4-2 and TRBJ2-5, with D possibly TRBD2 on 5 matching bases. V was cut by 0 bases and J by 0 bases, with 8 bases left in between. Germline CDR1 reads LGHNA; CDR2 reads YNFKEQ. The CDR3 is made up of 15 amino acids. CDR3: CASSQDSGYQETQYF. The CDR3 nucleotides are TGTGCCAGCAGCCAAGATTCGGGGTACCAAGAGACCCAGTACTTC.